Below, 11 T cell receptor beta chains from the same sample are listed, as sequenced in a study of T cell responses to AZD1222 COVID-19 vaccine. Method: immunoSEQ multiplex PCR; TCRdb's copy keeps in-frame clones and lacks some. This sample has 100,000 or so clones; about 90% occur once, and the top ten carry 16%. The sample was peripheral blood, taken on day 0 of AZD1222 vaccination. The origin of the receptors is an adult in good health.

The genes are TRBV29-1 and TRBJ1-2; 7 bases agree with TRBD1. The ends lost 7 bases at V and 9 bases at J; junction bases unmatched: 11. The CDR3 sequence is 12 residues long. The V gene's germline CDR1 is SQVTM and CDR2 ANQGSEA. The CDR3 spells CSALGTAYRYTF. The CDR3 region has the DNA TGCAGCGCCCTGGGGACAGCTTATCGCTACACCTTC.

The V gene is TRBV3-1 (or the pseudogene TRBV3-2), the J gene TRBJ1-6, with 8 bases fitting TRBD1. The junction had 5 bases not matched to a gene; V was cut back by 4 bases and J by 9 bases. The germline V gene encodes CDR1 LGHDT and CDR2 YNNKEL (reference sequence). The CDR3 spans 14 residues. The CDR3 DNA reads TGTGCCAGCAGCCGCGGACAGGGAGGTTCACCCCTCCACTTT. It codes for CASSRGQGGSPLHF.

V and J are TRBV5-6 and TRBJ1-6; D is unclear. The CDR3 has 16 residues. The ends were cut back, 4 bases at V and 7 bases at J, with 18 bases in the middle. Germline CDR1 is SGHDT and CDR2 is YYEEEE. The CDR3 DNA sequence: TGTGCCAGCAGCCTGATCGGCTTCTCCGACAATTCACCCCTCCACTTT. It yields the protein CASSLIGFSDNSPLHF.

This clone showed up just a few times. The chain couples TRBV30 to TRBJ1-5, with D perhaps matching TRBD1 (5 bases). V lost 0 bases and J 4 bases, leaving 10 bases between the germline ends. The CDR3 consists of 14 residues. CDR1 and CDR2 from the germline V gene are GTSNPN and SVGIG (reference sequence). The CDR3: CAWSVRQINQPQHF. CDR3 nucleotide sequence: TGTGCCTGGAGTGTAAGACAGATAAATCAGCCCCAGCATTTT.

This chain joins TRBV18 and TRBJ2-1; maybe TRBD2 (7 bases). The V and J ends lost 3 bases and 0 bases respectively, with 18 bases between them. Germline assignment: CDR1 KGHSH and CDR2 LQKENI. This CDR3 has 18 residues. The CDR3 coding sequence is TGTGCCAGCTCACCCTCGGGAGGAAGGGGGACCTCCTACAATGAGCAGTTCTTC. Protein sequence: CASSPSGGRGTSYNEQFF.

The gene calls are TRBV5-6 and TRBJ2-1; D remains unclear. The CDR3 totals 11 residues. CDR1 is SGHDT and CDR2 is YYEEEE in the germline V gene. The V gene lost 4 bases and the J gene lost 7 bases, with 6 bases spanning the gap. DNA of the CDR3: TGTGCCAGCAGCCGTGGTAATGAGCAGTTCTTC. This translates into CASSRGNEQFF.

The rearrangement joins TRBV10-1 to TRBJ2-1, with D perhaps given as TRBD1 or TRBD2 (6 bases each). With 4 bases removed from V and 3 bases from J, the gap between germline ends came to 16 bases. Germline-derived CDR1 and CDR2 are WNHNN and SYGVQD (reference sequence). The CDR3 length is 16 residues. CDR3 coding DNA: TGCGCCAGCAGTGGGGGGGCTAGCGCCTACTACAATGAGCAGTTCTTC. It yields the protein CASSGGASAYYNEQFF.

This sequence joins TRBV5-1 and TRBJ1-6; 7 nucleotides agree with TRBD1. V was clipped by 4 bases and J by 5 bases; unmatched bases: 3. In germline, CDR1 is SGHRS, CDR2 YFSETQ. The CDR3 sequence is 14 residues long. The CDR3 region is CASSIGQDNSPLHF. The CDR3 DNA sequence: TGCGCCAGCAGCATAGGACAGGATAATTCACCCCTCCACTTT.

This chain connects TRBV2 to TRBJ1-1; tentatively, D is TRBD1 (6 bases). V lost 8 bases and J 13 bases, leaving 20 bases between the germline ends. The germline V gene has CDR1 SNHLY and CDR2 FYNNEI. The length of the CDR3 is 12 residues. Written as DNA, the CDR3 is TGTGCCAGCGCCCAAGATAAGGGGGGGGGTTTCTTT. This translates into CASAQDKGGGFF.

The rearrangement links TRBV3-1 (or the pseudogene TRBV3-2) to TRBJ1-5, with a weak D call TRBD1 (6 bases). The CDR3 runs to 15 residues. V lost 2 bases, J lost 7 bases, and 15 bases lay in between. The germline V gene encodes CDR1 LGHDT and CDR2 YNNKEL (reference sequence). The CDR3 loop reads CASSQRPGAKQPQHF. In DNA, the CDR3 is TGTGCCAGCAGCCAACGGCCGGGGGCGAAACAGCCCCAGCATTTT.

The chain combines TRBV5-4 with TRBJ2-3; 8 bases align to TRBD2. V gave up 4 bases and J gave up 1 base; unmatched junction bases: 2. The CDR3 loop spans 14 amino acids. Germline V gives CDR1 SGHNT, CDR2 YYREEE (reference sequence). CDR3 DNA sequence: TGTGCCAGCAGCCGGGGGGGTGGCACAGATACGCAGTATTTT. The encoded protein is CASSRGGGTDTQYF.